Detailed here is one T cell receptor (beta chain). The V gene's germline CDR1 is MNHEY and CDR2 SVGAGI. J lost 8 bases, V lost 6 bases, and 12 bases had no gene match. The CDR3 extends over 15 amino acids. The data derive from a study of shared clonotypes between healthy human individuals. Assay: immunoSEQ multiplex PCR; the TCRdb copy retains only in-frame clones and omits some. The sample shows about 2 million clones, 85% to 95% of them seen only once. The chain links TRBV6-5 to TRBJ2-1; 8 positions match TRBD1. This TCR was sampled from a man younger than 35 in good health. Input material: naive CD4+ T cells sorted from blood. The subset denotes: CD45RA+ positively selected. The CDR3 here is CASSLAPGGRDEQFF. CDR3 in DNA: TGTGCCAGCAGCCTTGCTCCAGGGGGCAGGGATGAGCAGTTCTTC.